What follows are 10 T cell receptor beta chains derived from one specimen sequenced in a study of early T cells in non-severe SARS-CoV-2 infection. TCRdb itself ran the 5' RACE reads through MiXCR, one entry per CDR3 protein. The sample lists 32,000 or so distinct CDR3 sequences; about 6.3% were seen once. What was sequenced was whole blood. The receptors here all came from an adult who was a healthcare worker with PCR-confirmed SARS-CoV-2 infection or an uninfected control (not recorded which).

This clonotype appeared many times. The J gene is TRBJ2-1, the V gene TRBV27; D is tentatively TRBD1 or TRBD2 (5 bases each). Trimming pared 8 bases from V and 6 bases from J, leaving 5 bases between. This CDR3 region has 10 residues. Germline assignment: CDR1 MNHEY and CDR2 SMNVEV (reference sequence). In nucleotides, the CDR3 is TGTGCCAGCGGGGGCAATGAGCAGTTCTTC. Residues: CASGGNEQFF.

This chain connects TRBV7-6 to TRBJ2-1, with 8 bases aligning to TRBD2. V dropped 5 bases and J dropped 8; count of bases not matched to a gene: 11. CDR1 and CDR2 from the germline V gene are SGHVS and FNYEAQ. This CDR3 spans 15 amino acids. The CDR3 spells CASSAAGGPGDEQFF. Here the CDR3 DNA reads TGTGCCAGCAGCGCTGCGGGGGGCCCGGGGGATGAGCAGTTCTTC.

The sample holds many counts of this clonotype. The chain couples TRBV12-3 or TRBV12-4 to TRBJ2-3, with a possible D match to TRBD1 (6 bases). V was pared by 4 bases and J by 1 base, with 9 bases between. This CDR3 is 14 amino acids long. The CDR3 DNA sequence: TGTGCCAGCAGTTCGGCAGGGGGCACAGATACGCAGTATTTT. It specifies CASSSAGGTDTQYF.

This clonotype was counted ten times or more. The chain recombines TRBV20-1 with TRBJ1-5; 7 nucleotides line up with TRBD1. V trimming: 5 bases; J trimming: 3 bases; junction bases outside the gene matches: 4. Germline CDR1 and CDR2: DFQATT and SNEGSKA (reference sequence). CDR3 length equals 13 residues. DNA for the CDR3: TGCAGTGCTCATGGGACAGACAATCAGCCCCAGCATTTT. Amino acid sequence: CSAHGTDNQPQHF.

This clonotype was seen ten or more times. In DNA form, the CDR3 reads TGCGCCAGCAGCCAGAGGACAATTGGAAACACCATATATTTT. Its protein product is CASSQRTIGNTIYF. V and J are TRBV4-3 and TRBJ1-3; a weak D match, TRBD1 (5 bases). Germline CDR1 reads LGHNA; CDR2 reads YSLEER. The germline V and J ends were trimmed by 3 bases and 3 bases, with 9 bases remaining between them. This CDR3 spans 14 amino acids.

This clonotype came up many times. This chain uses TRBV6-2 or TRBV6-3 with TRBJ2-7, with TRBD2 matching over 9 bases. This CDR3 has 13 residues. V shed 6 bases, J shed 7 bases, and the junction held 7 bases outside the gene matches. Germline V gene sequence: CDR1 MNHEY, CDR2 SVGEGT. The chain's CDR3 is CASRETAGGEQYF. The CDR3 nucleotides read TGTGCCAGCAGGGAGACCGCGGGGGGGGAGCAGTACTTC.

V is TRBV5-1 and J is TRBJ2-3, with D hard to call. The CDR3 length is 15 residues. V lost 1 base and J lost 1, with 10 bases in between. Germline values: CDR1 SGHRS, CDR2 YFSETQ. The CDR3 coding sequence is TGCGCCAGCAGCTTGCTCGGCGAGCGCACAGATACGCAGTATTTT. Translating it yields CASSLLGERTDTQYF.

This clonotype was observed many times. The chain couples TRBV20-1 to TRBJ2-5; 10 positions match TRBD2. CDR3 length: 16 residues. Unmatched junction bases numbered 15, after V lost 6 bases and J lost 5 bases. CDR1 is DFQATT and CDR2 is SNEGSKA in the germline V gene (reference sequence). CDR3 sequence (DNA): TGCAGTGCCTTACAAGAGCGGGAGGGCCGCAGGGAGACCCAGTACTTC. As protein: CSALQEREGRRETQYF.

Many counts were recorded for this clonotype. The V and J genes are TRBV28 and TRBJ2-3; 10 bases line up with TRBD2. Germline lookup yields CDR1 MDHEN and CDR2 SYDVKM. The CDR3 sequence is 16 residues long. Germline trimming cut 2 bases from V and 2 bases from J; bases unmatched to any gene: 4. The CDR3 reads CASSLLSGRTTDTQYF. The CDR3 DNA reads TGTGCCAGCAGTTTACTTAGCGGGAGGACCACAGATACGCAGTATTTT.

This clonotype was counted at least ten times. The chain combines TRBV4-1 with TRBJ2-7; 7 bases map to TRBD1. This CDR3 region has 17 residues. The V gene end was trimmed by 4 bases and the J gene end by 0 bases; junction bases not matched to a gene: 12. Germline lookup yields CDR1 MGHRA and CDR2 YSYEKL. CDR3 protein: CASSRETPGTASYEQYF. CDR3 nucleotides: TGCGCCAGCAGCCGGGAAACACCCGGGACAGCCTCCTACGAGCAGTACTTC.